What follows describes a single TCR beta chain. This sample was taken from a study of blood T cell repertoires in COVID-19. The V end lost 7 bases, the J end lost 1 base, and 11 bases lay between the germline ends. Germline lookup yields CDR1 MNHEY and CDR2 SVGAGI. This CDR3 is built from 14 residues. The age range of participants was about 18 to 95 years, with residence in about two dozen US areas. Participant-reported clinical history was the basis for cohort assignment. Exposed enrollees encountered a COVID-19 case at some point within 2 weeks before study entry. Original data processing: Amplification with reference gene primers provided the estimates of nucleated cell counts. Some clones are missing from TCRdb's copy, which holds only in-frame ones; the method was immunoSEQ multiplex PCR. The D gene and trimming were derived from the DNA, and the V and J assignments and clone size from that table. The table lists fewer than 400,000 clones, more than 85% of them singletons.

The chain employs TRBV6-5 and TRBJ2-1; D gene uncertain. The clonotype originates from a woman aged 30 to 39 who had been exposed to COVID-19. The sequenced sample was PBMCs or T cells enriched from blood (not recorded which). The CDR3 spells CASKFEVSYNEQFF. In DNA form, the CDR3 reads TGTGCCAGCAAATTCGAGGTATCCTACAATGAGCAGTTCTTC.